This TCR beta chain was profiled in a study of blood T cell repertoires in COVID-19 (dated by TCRdb to 2019 to 2021). For context, the study as a whole: The collaborator samples originated in the United States, Italy and Spain and spanned the acute and convalescent phases of COVID-19. Where available, HLA class I and class II types were taken from metadata supplied by the sample provider and were not determined by assay-based typing. The repertoires were released in a freely available public database intended as a resource for research on the immune response to SARS-CoV-2. The dataset comprised deeply sampled blood TCRbeta repertoires from subjects exposed to, actively infected with, or recovered from COVID-19. The samples were drawn from the first 160 participants of the ongoing ImmuneRACE study and from some 1,300 subjects provided by 6 global collaborators. The prospective study material was composed of cDNA or gDNA derived from T cells, B-cell-depleted T cells, or PBMCs. A de-identified subject ID, COVID-19 status, age in years and sex were almost always included in the sample metadata. The investigation overall reported the following: The amount of clinical and demographic metadata varied by source and participant and was provided uncurated.

For this clone: Its antigen target is currently unknown. The record has no base qualities; no much larger clone is one base away.

V loses 1 base of germline sequence and J loses 11 bases, and the interval between the two ends is 8 bases. The CDR3 measures 11 amino acids from cysteine to phenylalanine. The kept DNA is CDR3 alone, 33 bases in frame from the first base. At one collaborating source in Seattle, patients were enrolled during active infection and were followed longitudinally through the course of disease. Collaborating institutions collected whole blood in K2EDTA tubes following their own protocols. For TCRbeta analysis, collaborator samples were shipped as frozen whole blood, as isolated PBMCs, or as DNA extracted from either sample type. TCRbeta CDR3 regions were amplified from genomic DNA using the immunoSEQ Assay, a bias-controlled multiplex PCR. In the original analysis: Within the assay, amplification of reference gene primers was used to estimate how many nucleated cells each sample contained. To quantify the absolute abundance of each unique TCRbeta CDR3 rearrangement, sequence reads were collapsed and filtered. For each sample, productive Simpson clonality was calculated as the square root of Simpson's diversity index across productive rearrangements. Held by TCRdb, this immuneACCESS table contains in-frame sequences only and omits some clones. Under half of the omission traces to an unresolved V gene where checked; the cause of the rest is unknown. The V and J calls and clone size are taken from that table; D and trimming were inferred from the DNA. A total of approximately 440,000 clones appear in this sample, more than 70% of them only once. Roughly 12% of the sample goes to the ten largest clones.

This receptor chain uses TRBV12-3 or TRBV12-4 and TRBJ1-2; the D gene remains uncertain. Specimen: peripheral blood. The origin of this receptor is a woman between 50 and 59 years old with COVID-19, enrolled during active disease. The DNA sequence is as follows: TGTGCCAGCAGTTTAGGAGGCCTTTACACCTTC. It translates to CASSLGGLYTF.